What follows are 25 T cell receptor beta chains derived from one specimen sequenced in a study of CD8+ T cells in alopecia areata. Sample treatment: oral pan-JAK inhibitor, 5-10 mg twice daily. Sequencing relied on a cDNA template that was reverse transcribed from extracted RNA. Only in-frame clones appear in the TCRdb table, and some are missing; sequencing was by immunoSEQ multiplex PCR. This table has about 180,000 clones, roughly 50% appearing once. Sequencing used CD8+ T cells sorted from blood, obtained at week 24, from a patient treated with tofacitinib. Receptors originate from a human donor with alopecia areata.

The V and J genes are TRBV5-1 and TRBJ1-2; 7 nucleotides line up with TRBD1. V trimming: 3 bases; J trimming: 5 bases; junction bases outside the gene matches: 10. The CDR3 is made up of 15 amino acids. CDR1 and CDR2 (germline): SGHRS, YFSETQ. The CDR3 DNA sequence: TGCGCCAGCAGCTCTACACAGGGGTTTGGGTATGGCTACACCTTC. The encoded protein is CASSSTQGFGYGYTF.

The genes are TRBV7-2 and TRBJ2-7; D possibly matches TRBD1 or TRBD2 (6 bases each). This CDR3 has 12 residues. Trimming shortened V by 7 bases and J by 2 bases, and 9 bases separated the two germline ends. CDR1 and CDR2 (germline): SGHTA, FQGNSA. In DNA form, the CDR3 reads TGTGCCAGCATGGGGGGCCCCTACGAGCAGTACTTC. Translated, it gives CASMGGPYEQYF.

Note on this clone: Other DNA sequences in this sample translate to the same CDR3. The CDR3 DNA sequence: TGTGCCAGCTCCGTAGGGAACACCGGGGAGCTGTTTTTT. Amino acid sequence: CASSVGNTGELFF. The V and J genes are TRBV9 and TRBJ2-2; the D is unclear. CDR3 length: 13 residues. Trimming took off 7 bases at V and 1 base at J, with 8 bases between the two ends. Germline assignment: CDR1 SGDLS and CDR2 YYNGEE.

Comment on this clone: The same CDR3 is also encoded by other DNA sequences in this sample. The chain employs TRBV27 and TRBJ2-7; 9 bases agree with TRBD1. There are 14 residues in the CDR3. CDR1 is MNHEY and CDR2 is SMNVEV in the germline V gene (reference sequence). V trimming: 4 bases; J trimming: 2 bases; junction bases outside the gene matches: 3. The chain's CDR3 is CASSWGQGPYEQYF. The CDR3 nucleotides read TGTGCCAGCAGTTGGGGACAGGGCCCCTACGAGCAGTACTTC.

The chain has TRBV29-1 and TRBJ1-2; D is undetermined. Germline values: CDR1 SQVTM, CDR2 ANQGSEA. This CDR3 has 15 residues. The CDR3: CTTQRRQIANYGYTF. Here the CDR3 DNA reads TGCACCACCCAGAGGCGGCAGATCGCTAACTATGGCTACACCTTC.

A few counts support this clone. The sample has other DNA sequences that encode this CDR3 too. The chain has TRBV20-1 and TRBJ2-1, with D unresolved. CDR1 and CDR2 (germline): DFQATT, SNEGSKA (reference sequence). The V end was cut by 0 bases, the J end by 7 bases, with 4 bases between. The CDR3 spans 11 residues. The CDR3 coding sequence is TGCAGTGCTAGAGAGGGAAATGAGCAGTTCTTC. It specifies CSAREGNEQFF.

The chain is built from TRBV15 and TRBJ1-5; 7 bases agree with TRBD1. Germline V CDR1 and CDR2: LNHNV, YYDKDF (reference sequence). J lost 1 base, V lost 3 bases, and 3 bases had no gene match. CDR3 length: 15 residues. This chain's CDR3 is CATSSMGQSNQPQHF. The CDR3 DNA reads TGTGCCACCAGCAGTATGGGACAGAGCAATCAGCCCCAGCATTTT.

The chain carries TRBV27 and TRBJ2-5, with D unclear. The germline V and J ends were trimmed by 0 bases and 2 bases, with 13 bases remaining between them. Germline lookup yields CDR1 MNHEY and CDR2 SMNVEV (reference sequence). CDR3 size: 16 residues. CDR3 coding DNA: TGTGCCAGCAGTTTATCGACCAAGGACGTACAAGAGACCCAGTACTTC. As protein: CASSLSTKDVQETQYF.

V is TRBV5-6 and J is TRBJ1-1; D might be TRBD1 (6 bases). With 0 bases removed from V and 3 bases from J, the gap between germline ends came to 12 bases. CDR3 size: 15 residues. In germline, CDR1 is SGHDT, CDR2 YYEEEE. The CDR3 reads CASSLAQGKDTEAFF. The CDR3 DNA follows: TGTGCCAGCAGCTTGGCGCAGGGGAAGGACACTGAAGCTTTCTTT.

This chain uses TRBV11-2 with TRBJ2-3; D is ambiguous. V was trimmed by 0 bases and J by 2 bases, leaving 12 bases between them. This CDR3 has 16 amino acids. In germline, CDR1 is SGHAT, CDR2 FQNNGV. The CDR3 region is CASSLERRKYTDTQYF. DNA of the CDR3: TGTGCCAGCAGCTTAGAGAGGCGGAAATACACAGATACGCAGTATTTT.

The chain joins TRBV4-3 to TRBJ2-1; D remains ambiguous. V was pared by 0 bases and J by 6 bases, with 6 bases between. Germline assignment: CDR1 LGHNA and CDR2 YSLEER. The CDR3 extends over 13 amino acids. The CDR3 loop reads CASSQELSNEQFF. CDR3 bases: TGCGCCAGCAGCCAAGAGTTATCCAATGAGCAGTTCTTC.

This clone showed up just once. The chain couples TRBV29-1 to TRBJ2-2; possible D gene TRBD1, 6 bases. V lost 0 bases, J lost 0 bases, and 11 bases lay in between. Germline V gene sequence: CDR1 SQVTM, CDR2 ANQGSEA. This CDR3 contains 16 residues. CDR3 bases: TGCAGCGTTGAAGATCAGGGGTCCTCGAACACCGGGGAGCTGTTTTTT. Translating gives CSVEDQGSSNTGELFF.

This sequence joins TRBV7-6 and TRBJ2-3; tentatively, D is TRBD1 (7 bases). The CDR3 covers 16 residues. Germline lookup yields CDR1 SGHVS and CDR2 FNYEAQ. V gave up 5 bases and J gave up 3 bases, with 18 bases separating them. The CDR3 sequence is CASSRGTDRRTDTQYF. DNA for the CDR3: TGTGCCAGCAGCCGCGGGACAGACCGTAGGACAGATACGCAGTATTTT.

J is TRBJ1-1 and V is TRBV20-1, with unresolved D. V gave up 3 bases and J gave up 6 bases, with 8 bases separating them. CDR3 length: 11 residues. Germline V gene lookup returns CDR1 DFQATT and CDR2 SNEGSKA (reference sequence). The CDR3 region has the DNA TGCAGTGCTAGCGATGGGGCTGAAGCTTTCTTT. Translation: CSASDGAEAFF.

This clone was observed a single time. The chain has TRBV7-8 and TRBJ1-1; D remains unclear. Germline CDR1 is SGHVS and CDR2 is FQNEAQ. V lost 1 base to trimming and J lost 6 bases, with 15 bases between them. CDR3 size: 15 residues. CDR3 amino acids: CASSLVSWLTSEAFF. The CDR3 region has the DNA TGTGCCAGCAGCTTAGTATCTTGGCTAACTTCTGAAGCTTTCTTT.

This clone has just a few counts. The chain has TRBV29-1 and TRBJ2-3; tentatively, D is TRBD1 or TRBD2 (5 bases each). This CDR3 has 12 amino acids. Germline V lookup: CDR1 SQVTM, CDR2 ANQGSEA. V was clipped by 6 bases and J by 2 bases, with 9 bases between them. The CDR3 DNA sequence: TGCAGCGTGGGACGCCCCACAGATACGCAGTATTTT. Residues: CSVGRPTDTQYF.

This clone was seen only a few times. The CDR3 loop reads CASTPTRRTYGYTF. The CDR3 DNA reads as TGTGCCAGTACCCCGACACGAAGAACATATGGCTACACCTTC. This chain joins TRBV19 and TRBJ1-2; D ambiguous. The germline V gene encodes CDR1 LNHDA and CDR2 SQIVND (reference sequence). Between the trimmed V and J ends, which lost 7 bases and 5 bases, there was a span of 17 bases. The CDR3 runs to 14 residues.

The chain couples TRBV14 to TRBJ2-1; D remains unclear. The V and J ends lost 0 bases and 0 bases respectively, with 12 bases between them. This CDR3 has 17 residues. Per the germline V gene, CDR1 is SGHDN and CDR2 is FVKESK. The CDR3 coding sequence is TGTGCCAGCAGCCAAGATCATACGGAGAGCTCCTACAATGAGCAGTTCTTC. Protein: CASSQDHTESSYNEQFF.

This rearrangement joins TRBV27 to TRBJ2-3; 7 bases line up with TRBD2. The CDR3 is 15 residues long. Unmatched junction bases numbered 6, after V lost 4 bases and J lost 2 bases. The germline V gene encodes CDR1 MNHEY and CDR2 SMNVEV (reference sequence). CDR3 sequence reads: CASSSGGGVTDTQYF. CDR3 DNA sequence: TGTGCCAGCAGTTCCGGCGGGGGAGTCACAGATACGCAGTATTTT.

This clone was found a few times. The chain has TRBV6-1 and TRBJ2-7; D is unclear. The CDR3 length is 17 residues. Trimming pared 5 bases from V and 3 bases from J, leaving 23 bases between. Germline V gene sequence: CDR1 MNHNS, CDR2 SASEGT. CDR3 residues: CASSQGGIQSPLYEQYF. The CDR3 nucleotides read TGTGCCAGCAGTCAAGGTGGGATACAGTCCCCCCTCTACGAGCAGTACTTC.

This chain joins TRBV13 and TRBJ2-1; TRBD1 matches at 11 bases. The length of the CDR3 is 15 residues. J gave up 4 bases and V 4 bases, and 3 bases lay outside the gene matches. Germline CDR1 is PRHDT and CDR2 is FYEKMQ (reference sequence). CDR3 in DNA: TGTGCCAGCAGCTCGAGGGACAGGGGGTACAATGAGCAGTTCTTC. Translating it yields CASSSRDRGYNEQFF.

The chain is built from TRBV15 and TRBJ1-3; a weak D match, TRBD1 (5 bases). V lost 0 bases, J lost 4 bases, and 10 bases lay in between. The length of the CDR3 is 15 residues. Germline V gene data show CDR1 as LNHNV and CDR2 as YYDKDF (reference sequence). CDR3 region: CATSRDSGGGNTIYF. The CDR3 DNA sequence: TGTGCCACCAGCAGAGATTCGGGGGGAGGAAACACCATATATTTT. Full variable domain (remainder filled in from reference TRBV15 and TRBJ1-3): DAMVIQNPRYQVTQFGKPVTLSCSQTLNHNVMYWYQQKSSQAPKLLFHYYDKDFNNEADTPDNFQSRRPNTSFCFLDIRSPGLGDTAMYLCATSRDSGGGNTIYFGEGSWLTVV.

This sequence joins TRBV5-6 and TRBJ2-2, with no clear D. The CDR3 spans 15 residues. V was cut by 0 bases and J by 2 bases, with 8 bases left in between. Germline V gives CDR1 SGHDT, CDR2 YYEEEE. The CDR3 is CASSLEELNTGELFF. DNA for the CDR3: TGTGCCAGCAGCTTGGAGGAGTTAAACACCGGGGAGCTGTTTTTT.

The chain recombines TRBV1 with TRBJ2-1. TRBV1 is a pseudogene segment. The CDR3 runs to 15 residues. CDR3 nucleotides: TGCACCAGCAGCGGGCTATGGGACCAGAACAATGAGCAGTTCTTC. Its protein is CTSSGLWDQNNEQFF.

CDR3 nucleotides: TGTGCCATCAGTGTGGGGGCAGAGGGGTCCCACACGACAGATACGCAGTATTTT. Its translation is CAISVGAEGSHTTDTQYF. The genes are TRBV10-3 and TRBJ2-3; TRBD1 is a possible D gene (6 bases). CDR3 length: 18 amino acids. Germline V CDR1 and CDR2: ENHRY, SYGVKD. V was pared by 4 bases and J by 3 bases, with 23 bases between.